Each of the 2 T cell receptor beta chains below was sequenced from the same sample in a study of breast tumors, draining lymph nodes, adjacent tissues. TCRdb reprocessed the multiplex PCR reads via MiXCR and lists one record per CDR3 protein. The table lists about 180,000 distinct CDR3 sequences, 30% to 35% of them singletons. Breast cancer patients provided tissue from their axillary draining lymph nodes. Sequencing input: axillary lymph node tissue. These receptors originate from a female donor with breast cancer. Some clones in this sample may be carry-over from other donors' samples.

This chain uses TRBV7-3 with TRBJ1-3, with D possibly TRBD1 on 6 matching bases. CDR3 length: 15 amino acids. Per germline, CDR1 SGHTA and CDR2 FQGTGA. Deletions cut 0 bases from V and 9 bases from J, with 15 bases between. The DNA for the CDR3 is TGTGCCAGCAGCTTAACGAGGGGAGGGGGTAGCACCATATATTTT. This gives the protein CASSLTRGGGSTIYF.

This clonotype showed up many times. CDR3 DNA sequence: TGTGCCAGCAGCCAGCTAACAGTGTCCTACGAGCAGTACTTC. Translated: CASSQLTVSYEQYF. The V gene is TRBV7-6, the J gene TRBJ2-7; D is ambiguous. The V end was cut by 5 bases, the J end by 1 base, with 12 bases between. CDR3 length equals 14 residues. The V gene's germline CDR1 is SGHVS and CDR2 FNYEAQ.